The 16 T cell receptor beta chains in this list originate from one sample, sequenced in a study of cytomegalovirus exposure and HLA in healthy donors. The PCR was carried out with 60 Vbeta primers and 13 Jbeta primers. Profiled with immunoSEQ multiplex PCR; TCRdb holds only in-frame clones, not every one. The repertoire table contains around 50,000 clones. What was sequenced was PBMCs. Source of these receptors: a woman aged 40 to 50 in good health and CMV-seronegative.

On this clone: A read error may produce the germline difference seen at one junction end. The rearrangement joins TRBV9 to TRBJ2-5, with 11 bases that match TRBD1. This CDR3 has 15 residues. In germline, CDR1 is SGDLS, CDR2 YYNGEE. DNA for the CDR3: TGTGCCAGCAGCGCAGGACAGGGGGCGGGAGAGAACCAGTACTTC. This encodes CASSAGQGAGENQYF.

The chain uses TRBV10-1 and TRBJ1-5; 9 bases line up with TRBD1. This CDR3 spans 14 amino acids. J lost 5 bases, V lost 9 bases, and 8 bases had no gene match. The germline gives CDR1 WNHNN, CDR2 SYGVQD (reference sequence). The CDR3 loop reads CARRTGEEHQPQHF. In DNA, the CDR3 is TGCGCCAGAAGGACAGGGGAAGAACATCAGCCCCAGCATTTT.

This sequence joins TRBV6-5 and TRBJ1-5; maybe TRBD1 (6 bases). V was clipped by 8 bases and J by 3 bases, with 14 bases between them. CDR3 length: 14 amino acids. Germline CDR1 is MNHEY and CDR2 is SVGAGI. CDR3 amino acids: CASGRSGVNQPQHF. The CDR3 nucleotides are TGTGCCAGCGGCCGTTCAGGGGTCAATCAGCCCCAGCATTTT.

V gene TRBV21-1 combines with J gene TRBJ1-4. TRBV21-1 constitutes a pseudogene. There are 12 residues in the CDR3. The CDR3 DNA reads TGTGCCAGCAGCGGAGGGCCCGAAAAACTGTTTTTT. It specifies CASSGGPEKLFF.

This chain uses TRBV4-1 with TRBJ2-4, with D unresolved. V was clipped by 4 bases and J by 4 bases, with 11 bases between them. The CDR3 runs to 14 residues. Per germline, CDR1 MGHRA and CDR2 YSYEKL. Written as DNA, the CDR3 is TGCGCCAGCAGCCTGGGTGGGCTGAAAAACATTCAGTACTTC. Translation gives CASSLGGLKNIQYF.

A note on this clone: Compared with germline, one end of the junction differs, possibly owing to a read error. J is TRBJ1-6 and V is TRBV9, with D unclear. The CDR3 covers 14 residues. Germline CDR1 reads SGDLS; CDR2 reads YYNGEE. CDR3 sequence (DNA): TGTGCCAGCGGCGTGACTTTGGATAATTCACCCCTCCACTTT. It translates to CASGVTLDNSPLHF. Full variable domain (rest looked up from reference TRBV9 and TRBJ1-6): DSGVTQTPKHLITATGQRVTLRCSPRSGDLSVYWYQQSLDQGLQFLIQYYNGEERAKGNILERFSAQQFPDLHSELNLSSLELGDSALYFCASGVTLDNSPLHFGNGTRLTVT.

This clone counts as medium-sized by frequency. This chain connects TRBV10-3 to TRBJ1-3; D is perhaps TRBD1 (6 bases). There are 15 residues in the CDR3. The germline V and J ends were trimmed by 3 bases and 0 bases, with 9 bases remaining between them. Germline V gives CDR1 ENHRY, CDR2 SYGVKD. This chain's CDR3 is CAISEGGNSGNTIYF. As DNA, the CDR3 is TGTGCCATCAGTGAAGGGGGTAACTCTGGAAACACCATATATTTT.

Comment on this clone: Other DNA sequences in the same sample also yield this CDR3. The V gene is TRBV7-2, the J gene TRBJ2-1; D not certain. Deletions cut 3 bases from V and 2 bases from J, with 8 bases between. Per the germline V gene, CDR1 is SGHTA and CDR2 is FQGNSA. The CDR3 runs 14 residues. The CDR3 sequence: CASSFSGTYNEQFF. The CDR3 DNA reads as TGTGCCAGCAGCTTCTCAGGAACCTACAATGAGCAGTTCTTC.

About this clone itself: This specimen includes other DNA sequences encoding the same CDR3. The chain employs TRBV19 and TRBJ1-2; 10 nucleotides line up with TRBD1. The CDR3 sequence is 13 residues long. Looked up from germline, CDR1 is LNHDA and CDR2 is SQIVND (reference sequence). J was trimmed by 8 bases and V by 8 bases; bases with no gene match: 8. This chain's CDR3 is CASEGQGRYGYTF. The CDR3 DNA reads TGTGCCAGTGAGGGACAGGGGAGGTACGGCTACACCTTC. The full variable domain, rest sourced from reference TRBV19 and TRBJ1-2, is DGGITQSPKYLFRKEGQNVTLSCEQNLNHDAMYWYRQDPGQGLRLIYYSQIVNDFQKGDIAEGYSVSREKKESFPLTVTSAQKNPTAFYLCASEGQGRYGYTFGSGTRLTVV.

This chain links TRBV6-5 with TRBJ1-5; possible D gene TRBD1, 6 bases. Germline V lookup: CDR1 MNHEY, CDR2 SVGAGI. This CDR3 contains 13 residues. The germline V and J ends were trimmed by 7 bases and 5 bases, with 12 bases remaining between them. This CDR3 is CASKGDVYQPQHF. CDR3 in DNA: TGTGCCAGCAAGGGGGACGTTTATCAGCCCCAGCATTTT.

The chain combines TRBV9 with TRBJ2-3; 10 bases are a match to TRBD2. This CDR3 has 13 residues. Germline V gives CDR1 SGDLS, CDR2 YYNGEE. With 4 bases clipped from V and 9 bases from J, the junction kept 5 bases outside the gene matches. CDR3 DNA sequence: TGTGCCAGCAGCTCCAGCGGGGGGGCCACGCAGTATTTT. Residues: CASSSSGGATQYF.

The genes are TRBV7-9 and TRBJ1-2; 8 positions agree with TRBD1. Germline V gives CDR1 SEHNR, CDR2 FQNEAQ (reference sequence). With V trimmed by 3 bases and J by 5 bases, 2 bases remained unmatched. This CDR3 contains 13 residues. CDR3 in amino acids: CASSFGQGYGYTF. The CDR3 bases are TGTGCCAGCAGCTTTGGACAGGGATATGGCTACACCTTC.

The V call is TRBV6-5, the J call TRBJ2-7; 11 nucleotides agree with TRBD1. This CDR3 contains 14 residues. Germline lookup yields CDR1 MNHEY and CDR2 SVGAGI. V lost 6 bases, J lost 4 bases, and 5 bases stayed unmatched. For the CDR3, the DNA is TGTGCCAGCAGGGACAGGGGGCCTGTTTACGAGCAGTACTTC. Protein sequence: CASRDRGPVYEQYF.

The chain is built from TRBV30 and TRBJ2-7; 8 nucleotides align to TRBD1. CDR1 GTSNPN and CDR2 SVGIG come from the germline V gene (reference sequence). J lost 1 base, V lost 7 bases, and 9 bases had no gene match. The CDR3 has 14 residues. The CDR3 sequence is CASHRTGRSYEQYF. The CDR3 nucleotides are TGTGCCTCCCATAGGACAGGGCGATCCTACGAGCAGTACTTC.

The rearrangement links TRBV6-6 to TRBJ1-2; a weak D match, TRBD1 (5 bases). Germline V gene lookup returns CDR1 MNHNY and CDR2 SVGAGI (reference sequence). The V end was cut by 5 bases, the J end by 4 bases, with 11 bases between. The CDR3 runs to 13 residues. CDR3 in amino acids: CASSAGYGYGYTF. In nucleotides, the CDR3 is TGTGCCAGCAGTGCAGGGTACGGCTATGGCTACACCTTC.

V and J are TRBV9 and TRBJ2-6; 7 nucleotides match TRBD2. Germline V gene lookup returns CDR1 SGDLS and CDR2 YYNGEE. This CDR3 is 18 amino acids long. Unmatched junction bases numbered 12, after V lost 6 bases and J lost 0 bases. In DNA, the CDR3 is TGTGCCAGCACCCGTTGGGGGTCGGGAGGCTCTGGGGCCAACGTCCTGACTTTC. Translation: CASTRWGSGGSGANVLTF.